The clone carrying this TCR beta chain has a handful of counts. As yet, its antigen is unknown. The whole isolated RNA underwent reverse transcription, so sequencing captured expressed TCRB transcripts. Read counts averaged approximately 3.6 million for samples of naive, central memory and regulatory T cells. Sequencing was performed with immunoSEQ multiplex PCR; in TCRdb, only in-frame clones are kept and a portion is missing. The sample holds hundreds of thousands of clones, under 15% seen once. The sample is drawn from a study of beta chain features in type 1 diabetes. At the level of the study: Age and gender were similar between patients and healthy donors, as were cell yields.

General study results and limits: Moderate but significant shortening of TCRB CDR3s was recorded in all four CD4+ subsets from Type 1 diabetes patients.

The material sequenced was naive CD4+ T cells from blood. The clonotype comes from a man aged 18 to 30 with type 1 diabetes.

CDR3 DNA: TGTGCCAGCAGCGTGCTTCCCTCAAACTACGAGCAGTACTTC. This translates into CASSVLPSNYEQYF. The chain couples TRBV9 to TRBJ2-7; no firm D call. Trimming removed 2 bases at V and 3 bases at J, with 12 bases between. This CDR3 has 14 residues. Germline lookup yields CDR1 SGDLS and CDR2 YYNGEE.